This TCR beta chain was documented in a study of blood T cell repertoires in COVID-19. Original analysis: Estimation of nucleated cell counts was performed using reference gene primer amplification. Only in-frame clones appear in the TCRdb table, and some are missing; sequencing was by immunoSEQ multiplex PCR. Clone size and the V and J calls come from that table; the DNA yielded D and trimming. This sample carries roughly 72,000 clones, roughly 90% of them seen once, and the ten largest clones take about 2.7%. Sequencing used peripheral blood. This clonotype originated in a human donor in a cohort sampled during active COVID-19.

The CDR3 protein is CASSGGTGDSPLHF. The CDR3 coding sequence is TGTGCCAGCAGCGGAGGGACAGGGGATTCACCCCTCCACTTT. The chain combines TRBV9 with TRBJ1-6; TRBD1 matches 10 bases. The CDR3 loop spans 14 amino acids. J was trimmed by 8 bases and V by 3 bases; bases with no gene match: 2. Germline V gene sequence: CDR1 SGDLS, CDR2 YYNGEE.